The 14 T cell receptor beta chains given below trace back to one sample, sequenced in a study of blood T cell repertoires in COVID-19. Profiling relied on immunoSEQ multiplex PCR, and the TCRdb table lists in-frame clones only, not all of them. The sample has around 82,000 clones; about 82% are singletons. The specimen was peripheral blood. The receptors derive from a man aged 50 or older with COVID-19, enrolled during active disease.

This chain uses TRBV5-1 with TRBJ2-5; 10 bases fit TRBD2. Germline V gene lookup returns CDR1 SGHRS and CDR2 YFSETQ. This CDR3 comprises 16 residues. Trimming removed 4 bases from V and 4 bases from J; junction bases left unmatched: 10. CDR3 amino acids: CASSTDPSGSVETQYF. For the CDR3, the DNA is TGCGCCAGCAGCACGGACCCTAGCGGGAGTGTAGAGACCCAGTACTTC.

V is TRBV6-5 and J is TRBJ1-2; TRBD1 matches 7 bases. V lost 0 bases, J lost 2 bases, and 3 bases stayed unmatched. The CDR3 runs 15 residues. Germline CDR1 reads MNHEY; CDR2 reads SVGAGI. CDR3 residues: CASSYSRDRNYGYTF. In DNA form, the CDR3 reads TGTGCCAGCAGTTACTCCCGGGACAGAAACTATGGCTACACCTTC.

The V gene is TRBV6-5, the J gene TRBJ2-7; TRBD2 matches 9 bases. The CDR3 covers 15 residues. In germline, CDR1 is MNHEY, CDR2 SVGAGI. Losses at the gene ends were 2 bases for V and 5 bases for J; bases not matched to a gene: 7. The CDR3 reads CASSYVSGSINEQYF. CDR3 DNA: TGTGCCAGCAGTTACGTTAGCGGGAGCATCAACGAGCAGTACTTC.

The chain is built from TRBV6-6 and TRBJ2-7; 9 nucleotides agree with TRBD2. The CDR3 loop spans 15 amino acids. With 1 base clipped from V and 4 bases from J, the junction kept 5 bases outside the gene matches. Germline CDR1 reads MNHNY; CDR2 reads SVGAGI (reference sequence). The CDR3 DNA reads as TGTGCCAGCAGTTACTTTAGCGGGAGAGAGTACGAGCAGTACTTC. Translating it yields CASSYFSGREYEQYF.

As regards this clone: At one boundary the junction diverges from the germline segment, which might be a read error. In DNA form, the CDR3 reads TGTGCCAGCAGCTTGTCGGCGGGAGCGAAAACCGGGGAGCTGTTTTTT. Translated, it gives CASSLSAGAKTGELFF. The rearrangement links TRBV5-6 to TRBJ2-2; TRBD2 aligns across 7 bases. The germline CDR1 and CDR2 sequences are SGHDT and YYEEEE. The length of the CDR3 is 16 residues. Full variable domain (missing parts from reference TRBV5-6 and TRBJ2-2): DAGVTQSPTHLIKTRGQQVTLRCSPKSGHDTVSWYQQALGQGPQFIFQYYEEEERQRGNFPDRFSGHQFPNYSSELNVNALLLGDSALYLCASSLSAGAKTGELFFGEGSRLTVL.

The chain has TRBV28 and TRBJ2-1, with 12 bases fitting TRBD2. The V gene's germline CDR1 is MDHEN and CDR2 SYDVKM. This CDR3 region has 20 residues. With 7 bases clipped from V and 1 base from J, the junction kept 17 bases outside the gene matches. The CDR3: CASTPEGPGLAGLSYNEQFF. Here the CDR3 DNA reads TGTGCCAGCACACCAGAAGGCCCGGGACTAGCGGGTCTATCCTACAATGAGCAGTTCTTC.

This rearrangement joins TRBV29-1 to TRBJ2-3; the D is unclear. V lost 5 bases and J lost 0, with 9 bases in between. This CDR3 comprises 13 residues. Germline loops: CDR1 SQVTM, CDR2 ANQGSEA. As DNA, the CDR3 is TGCAGCGTTCCCTACTCTAGCACAGATACGCAGTATTTT. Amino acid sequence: CSVPYSSTDTQYF.

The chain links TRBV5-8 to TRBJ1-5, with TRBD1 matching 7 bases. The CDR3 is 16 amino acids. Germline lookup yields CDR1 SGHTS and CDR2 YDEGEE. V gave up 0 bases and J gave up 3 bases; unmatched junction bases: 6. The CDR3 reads CASSLVEGAANQPQHF. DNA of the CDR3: TGTGCCAGCAGCTTGGTTGAGGGGGCGGCCAATCAGCCCCAGCATTTT.

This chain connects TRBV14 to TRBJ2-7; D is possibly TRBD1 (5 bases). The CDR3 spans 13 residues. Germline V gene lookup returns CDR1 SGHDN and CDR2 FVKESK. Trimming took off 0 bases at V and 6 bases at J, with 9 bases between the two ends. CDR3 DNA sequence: TGTGCCAGCAGCCAAGATGTAGGGGCCGAGCAGTACTTC. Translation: CASSQDVGAEQYF.

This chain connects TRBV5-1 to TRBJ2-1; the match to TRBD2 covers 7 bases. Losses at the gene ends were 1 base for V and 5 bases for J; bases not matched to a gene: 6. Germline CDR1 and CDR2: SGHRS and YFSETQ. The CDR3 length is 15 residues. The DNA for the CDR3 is TGCGCCAGCAGCTTGAGCCTAGCGGTTAACAATGAGCAGTTCTTC. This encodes CASSLSLAVNNEQFF.

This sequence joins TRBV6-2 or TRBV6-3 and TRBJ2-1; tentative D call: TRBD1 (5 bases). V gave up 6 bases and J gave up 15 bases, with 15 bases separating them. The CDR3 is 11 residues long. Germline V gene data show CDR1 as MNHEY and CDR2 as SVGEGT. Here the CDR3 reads CASSPTRGTFF. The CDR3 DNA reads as TGTGCCAGCAGCCCCACAAGGGGTACGTTCTTC.

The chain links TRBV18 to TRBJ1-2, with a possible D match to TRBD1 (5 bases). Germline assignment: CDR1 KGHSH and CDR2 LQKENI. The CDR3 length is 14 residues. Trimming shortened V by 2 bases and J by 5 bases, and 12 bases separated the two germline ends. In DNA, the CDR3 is TGTGCCAGCTCACCATGGGTCCGGGGGTATGGCTACACCTTC. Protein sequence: CASSPWVRGYGYTF.

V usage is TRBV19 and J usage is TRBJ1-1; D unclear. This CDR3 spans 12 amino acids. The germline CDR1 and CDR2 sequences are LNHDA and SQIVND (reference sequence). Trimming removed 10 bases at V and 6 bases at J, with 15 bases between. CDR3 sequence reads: CATRMGAPEAFF. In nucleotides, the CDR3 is TGTGCCACCCGTATGGGAGCCCCTGAAGCTTTCTTT.

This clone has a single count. DNA for the CDR3: TGTGCCAGCAGTCCGGGGGGAGGGCAGCCCCAGCATTTT. Translation: CASSPGGGQPQHF. The chain combines TRBV12-3 or TRBV12-4 with TRBJ1-5; a possible D gene is TRBD1 (5 bases). V gave up 5 bases and J gave up 7 bases, with 12 bases separating them. The CDR3 covers 13 residues.